Listed here are 24 T cell receptor beta chains from one sample, sequenced in a study of T cells and Merkel cell carcinoma outcomes. TCRdb keeps only in-frame clones here, not all; method: immunoSEQ multiplex PCR. The sample contains around 1,800 clones, 75% to 95% of which appear only once. The sequencing input was tumor tissue from Merkel cell carcinoma. The receptors were gathered from a human donor with Merkel cell carcinoma.

This rearrangement joins TRBV29-1 to TRBJ1-1; maybe TRBD1 (5 bases). Deletions cut 6 bases from V and 0 bases from J, with 14 bases between. This CDR3 is built from 14 residues. Germline CDR1 reads SQVTM; CDR2 reads ANQGSEA. CDR3 residues: CSVPIRGVNTEAFF. DNA of the CDR3: TGCAGCGTACCCATCCGGGGGGTGAACACTGAAGCTTTCTTT.

The chain carries TRBV28 and TRBJ1-2; D remains ambiguous. The germline V and J ends were trimmed by 4 bases and 8 bases, with 8 bases remaining between them. This CDR3 is built from 11 residues. From germline, CDR1 is MDHEN and CDR2 SYDVKM. The CDR3: CASSYPGGYTF. The CDR3 DNA sequence: TGTGCCAGCAGTTACCCAGGCGGCTACACCTTC.

This clone has only one observation. V is TRBV27 and J is TRBJ2-7; TRBD1 or TRBD2 may be the D gene (5 bases each). Germline CDR1 MNHEY, CDR2 SMNVEV (reference sequence). The V end lost 6 bases, the J end lost 6 bases, and 9 bases lay between the germline ends. The CDR3 length is 11 residues. CDR3: CASRGETEQYF. In DNA, the CDR3 is TGTGCCAGCAGAGGGGAGACCGAGCAGTACTTC.

This chain links TRBV20-1 with TRBJ2-7, with a possible D match to TRBD1 (5 bases). V lost 1 base and J lost 4, with 5 bases in between. The CDR3 covers 11 residues. The germline V gene encodes CDR1 DFQATT and CDR2 SNEGSKA (reference sequence). CDR3 amino acids: CSARGTYEQYF. Here the CDR3 DNA reads TGCAGTGCTAGAGGGACATACGAGCAGTACTTC.

The V gene is TRBV30, the J gene TRBJ1-6, with D possibly being TRBD1 (5 bases). Germline V gene data show CDR1 as GTSNPN and CDR2 as SVGIG (reference sequence). V lost 5 bases, J lost 8 bases, and 16 bases lay in between. This CDR3 contains 14 residues. The CDR3 here is CAWGIQGIDSPLHF. CDR3 DNA sequence: TGTGCCTGGGGAATTCAGGGTATTGATTCACCCCTCCACTTT.

This chain connects TRBV7-9 to TRBJ2-2; the match to TRBD2 covers 9 bases. V was pared by 2 bases and J by 4 bases, with 2 bases of the junction left unmatched. The CDR3 runs to 15 residues. Germline-derived CDR1 and CDR2 are SEHNR and FQNEAQ (reference sequence). This CDR3 is CASSLLAGITGELFF. The CDR3 DNA follows: TGTGCCAGCAGCTTACTAGCGGGGATCACCGGGGAGCTGTTTTTT.

This clone was detected only once. V gene TRBV27 combines with J gene TRBJ2-5; D is undetermined. Trimming pared 6 bases from V and 1 base from J, leaving 3 bases between. This CDR3 has 11 residues. Germline CDR1 reads MNHEY; CDR2 reads SMNVEV (reference sequence). The CDR3 nucleotides are TGTGCCAGCAGCCTCCAAGAGACCCAGTACTTC. Translated, it gives CASSLQETQYF.

This clone was picked up one time. The DNA for the CDR3 is TGTGCCAGCTCACCCGACCCCGTCCATGAGCAGTTCTTC. Translating it yields CASSPDPVHEQFF. This chain uses TRBV18 with TRBJ2-1, with no clear D. Germline V gene sequence: CDR1 KGHSH, CDR2 LQKENI. This CDR3 is 13 amino acids long. Between the trimmed V and J ends, which lost 3 bases and 8 bases, there was a span of 11 bases.

The V call is TRBV19, the J call TRBJ2-2, with D tentatively TRBD1 (5 bases). This CDR3 contains 17 residues. Germline V gives CDR1 LNHDA, CDR2 SQIVND (reference sequence). V shed 0 bases and J shed 2 bases, with 13 bases lying between them. CDR3 sequence: CASSIEGPTANTGELFF. In DNA form, the CDR3 reads TGTGCCAGTAGTATAGAGGGGCCTACAGCTAACACCGGGGAGCTGTTTTTT.

This chain links TRBV19 with TRBJ1-1; D is unclear. The germline V gene encodes CDR1 LNHDA and CDR2 SQIVND (reference sequence). Trimming took off 3 bases at V and 9 bases at J, with 8 bases between the two ends. CDR3 length equals 11 residues. Here the CDR3 DNA reads TGTGCCAGTAGTATCCTATCAAAAGCTTTCTTT. It specifies CASSILSKAFF.

The J gene is TRBJ1-5, the V gene TRBV6-5, with 10 bases aligning to TRBD1. Trimming at V came to 6 bases and at J to 4 bases, leaving 6 bases not matched to a gene. This CDR3 contains 15 residues. Germline V gene sequence: CDR1 MNHEY, CDR2 SVGAGI. In nucleotides, the CDR3 is TGTGCCAGCAGACGCGGGACAGGGGCTAATCAGCCCCAGCATTTT. It yields the protein CASRRGTGANQPQHF.

The V gene is TRBV29-1, the J gene TRBJ1-1, with D hard to call. CDR3 length: 12 residues. Between the trimmed V and J ends, which lost 5 bases and 0 bases, there was a span of 7 bases. Per the germline V gene, CDR1 is SQVTM and CDR2 is ANQGSEA. CDR3 nucleotide sequence: TGCAGCGTTTCCGACGTGAACACTGAAGCTTTCTTT. Translating gives CSVSDVNTEAFF.

J is TRBJ1-6 and V is TRBV11-2; possibly TRBD1 for D (5 bases). The CDR3 runs 14 residues. From germline, CDR1 is SGHAT and CDR2 FQNNGV. V dropped 10 bases and J dropped 4 bases, with 14 bases sitting between them. The CDR3 nucleotides read TGTGCCACTCGAGGGACCTCTTATAATTCACCCCTCCACTTT. Amino acids: CATRGTSYNSPLHF.

The rearrangement uses TRBV9 and TRBJ2-3; D call uncertain. The CDR3 is made up of 15 amino acids. Germline V CDR1 and CDR2: SGDLS, YYNGEE. V was shortened by 3 bases and J by 4 bases, with 15 bases between the two germline ends. Written as DNA, the CDR3 is TGTGCCAGCAGCGCCTCGCGTGGGGTTGCAGATACGCAGTATTTT. It codes for CASSASRGVADTQYF.

The chain has TRBV6-5 and TRBJ2-5; no firm D call. Trimming cost V 6 bases and J 8 bases, with 10 bases left between them. CDR1 is MNHEY, CDR2 SVGAGI, per germline. This CDR3 contains 11 residues. The CDR3 bases are TGTGCCAGCAGATTATCAGAAACCCAGTACTTC. Translation gives CASRLSETQYF.

This clone came up once. The chain carries TRBV12-5 and TRBJ2-7; TRBD1 might be the D (5 bases). In germline, CDR1 is LGHNT, CDR2 FRNRAP. CDR3 length equals 13 residues. V dropped 5 bases and J dropped 5 bases, with 13 bases sitting between them. CDR3 residues: CASGPFWGDEQYF. The CDR3 nucleotides are TGTGCTAGTGGTCCCTTTTGGGGCGACGAGCAGTACTTC.

This clone showed up just once. This chain joins TRBV5-1 and TRBJ2-1, with D hard to call. This CDR3 contains 15 residues. Looked up from germline, CDR1 is SGHRS and CDR2 is YFSETQ. The V end was cut by 0 bases, the J end by 8 bases, with 15 bases between. The CDR3 is CASSLGGQSGHEQFF. CDR3 coding DNA: TGCGCCAGCAGCTTGGGGGGTCAGTCAGGTCATGAGCAGTTCTTC.

The chain links TRBV20-1 to TRBJ2-7; D possibly corresponds to TRBD1 (6 bases). Trimming removed 8 bases from V and 2 bases from J, with 10 bases in between. Germline lookup yields CDR1 DFQATT and CDR2 SNEGSKA (reference sequence). The length of the CDR3 is 11 residues. The CDR3 protein is CSFRGPYEQYF. In DNA, the CDR3 is TGCAGTTTCAGGGGACCCTACGAGCAGTACTTC.

The V and J genes are TRBV6-6 and TRBJ1-4; possible D gene TRBD1, 5 bases. CDR1 and CDR2 (germline): MNHNY, SVGAGI (reference sequence). The CDR3 has 15 amino acids. Trimming shortened V by 2 bases and J by 6 bases, and 13 bases separated the two germline ends. CDR3 nucleotide sequence: TGTGCCAGCAGTTACCACCCACAGGTAGATGAAAAACTGTTTTTT. It specifies CASSYHPQVDEKLFF.

Regarding this clone: The junction and the germline gene differ at one end; a read error may be behind it. This sequence joins TRBV7-2 and TRBJ2-2; D may correspond to TRBD1 or TRBD2 (6 bases each). The length of the CDR3 is 15 residues. Germline V lookup: CDR1 SGHTA, CDR2 FQGNSA. The CDR3 nucleotides are TGTGCCAGTAGCTTAGTGTGGGGGGCCGGCGGGGAGCTGTTTTTT. It is translated as CASSLVWGAGGELFF.

The V and J genes are TRBV19 and TRBJ1-1; no firm D call. The CDR3 runs 15 residues. V was trimmed by 7 bases and J by 1 base, leaving 16 bases between them. The germline gives CDR1 LNHDA, CDR2 SQIVND (reference sequence). The CDR3 region has the DNA TGTGCCAGTAACAATTTTTCTTGGGCGAACACTGAAGCTTTCTTT. Amino acids: CASNNFSWANTEAFF.

The chain links TRBV7-9 to TRBJ2-2; TRBD2 matches 8 bases. Germline V lookup: CDR1 SEHNR, CDR2 FQNEAQ (reference sequence). This CDR3 has 13 amino acids. The V segment lost 5 bases and the J segment 10 bases; nucleotides outside the gene matches: 6. The CDR3 DNA follows: TGTGCCAGCAGCCCCCCGGGGGGGCAGGAGCTGTTTTTT. It encodes CASSPPGGQELFF.

The chain has TRBV5-4 and TRBJ2-2; no clear D. The V and J ends lost 0 bases and 3 bases respectively, with 3 bases between them. The CDR3 sequence is 13 residues long. CDR1 is SGHNT, CDR2 YYREEE, per germline (reference sequence). As DNA, the CDR3 is TGTGCCAGCAGCTTGGAATACACCGGGGAGCTGTTTTTT. Its translation is CASSLEYTGELFF. Full variable domain (missing parts from reference TRBV5-4 and TRBJ2-2): ETGVTQSPTHLIKTRGQQVTLRCSSQSGHNTVSWYQQALGQGPQFIFQYYREEENGRGNFPPRFSGLQFPNYSSELNVNALELDDSALYLCASSLEYTGELFFGEGSRLTVL.

This clone was seen a few times. CDR3 in DNA: TGTGCCAGCAGCGGGGACACCGGCTACGAGCAGTACTTC. Amino acids: CASSGDTGYEQYF. The chain combines TRBV7-9 with TRBJ2-7, with D maybe TRBD1 (6 bases). The V gene's germline CDR1 is SEHNR and CDR2 FQNEAQ (reference sequence). Trimming took 5 bases from V and 3 from J, leaving 11 bases between them. This CDR3 region has 13 residues. Drawing the rest from reference TRBV7-9 and TRBJ2-7, the complete variable domain is DTGVSQNPRHKITKRGQNVTFRCDPISEHNRLYWYRQTLGQGPEFLTYFQNEAQLEKSRLLSDRFSAERPKGSFSTLEIQRTEQGDSAMYLCASSGDTGYEQYFGPGTRLTVT.